This T cell receptor (beta chain) was recorded in a study of neoadjuvant nivolumab and ipilimumab in lung cancer (TCRdb year 2020). Regarding the research as a whole: In the NEOSTAR trial, nivolumab was administered intravenously at 3 mg/kg on days 1, 15 and 29, and the combination arm also received ipilimumab 1 mg/kg on day 1 only. The major pathologic response (MPR) rate in the intention-to-treat population in each study arm was designated as the primary trial endpoint. A total of about 43 patients with operable NSCLC were treated in the trial, with about 23 randomized to nivolumab monotherapy and 21 randomized to nivolumab plus ipilimumab. The study compared TCR repertoires in pretherapy (baseline) peripheral blood with TCR repertoires in tumors resected at surgery after neoadjuvant immune checkpoint blockade. Matched pretherapy and resected tumor pairs were analyzed for seven patients: four treated with nivolumab and three with nivolumab plus ipilimumab. Study-wide conclusions, independent of this receptor: No significant correlation was found between TCR clonality and pathologic tumor regression, and only one major-pathologic-response sample was available for the clonality analysis. TCR richness in pretherapy blood showed a positive correlation with richness in tumors resected after neoadjuvant therapy (Spearman R ≈ 0.8). A small number of samples was subjected to TCR sequencing. Tumor T-cell richness and clonality rose from pretherapy to surgery in three of three dual-therapy tumors but in only two of four nivolumab-treated tumors. Greater TCR richness and clonality were observed in resected tumors than in tumor-adjacent uninvolved lung, and increases were observed in more dual-therapy-treated tumors.

In the case of this clone: Its target antigen remains unknown. There are no base qualities to consult, and no much larger clone falls within one base.

Library creation used the immunoSEQ multiplex PCR assay. Per the original workflow: Repertoires were summarized by richness and clonality, and significantly expanded and contracted clones were identified between pre- and post-therapy samples. TCRdb holds this immuneACCESS table with in-frame rearrangements only. Some clones are missing; in checked studies, unresolved V genes explain under half, and the rest has no known cause. That table supplies the V and J calls and clone size; D and trimming were determined from the DNA. This sample is represented by 15,000 to 20,000 clones; 87% of them were singletons. The biggest ten clones account for 2% to 2.5% of the sample. The time point label, as the study defines it: pretherapy, before neoadjuvant immune checkpoint inhibitors. Samples came from the phase 2 randomized NEOSTAR trial, which tested neoadjuvant nivolumab or nivolumab plus ipilimumab followed by surgery in operable NSCLC.

The source is an adult with non-small cell lung cancer. This specimen consisted of peripheral blood, obtained before neoadjuvant nivolumab, alone or with ipilimumab.

The DNA sequence is given as TGCAGCGTTGAAGGAGTACAGGGGGCAACCTACGAGCAGTACTTC. Its coded protein is CSVEGVQGATYEQYF. The sequence links TRBV29-1 to TRBJ2-7; TRBD1 fits 9 bases in the junction. V lost 1 base and J lost 2 bases, and the count of bases not matched to a germline gene is 6. The CDR3 goes from the cysteine to the phenylalanine over 15 residues. Of the read, only the CDR3 DNA is kept; its 45 bases are in frame from base 1. Based on the germline V gene, the CDR1 and CDR2 sequences are SQVTM and ANQGSEA.